The sequence of this TCR beta chain was determined in a study of radiation and T cells in renal cell carcinoma. Time point indicated: baseline pretreatment blood. Described treatment: 15 Gy SBRT to primary tumor, nephrectomy 4 weeks later. The protocol was immunoSEQ multiplex PCR, while the TCRdb copy is restricted to in-frame clones and leaves out a portion. The sample yields some 150,000 clones, approximately 91% seen once. The CDR3 has 16 residues. Germline V CDR1 and CDR2: SGHVS, FQNEAQ. V was clipped by 5 bases and J by 2 bases; unmatched bases: 3. The sequences come from blood, collected from a patient whose treatment included radiotherapy and nephrectomy. The sequence was obtained from a woman aged 50 to 60 with renal cell carcinoma. The chain is built from TRBV7-8 and TRBJ2-2, with 12 bases that match TRBD2. The CDR3 here is CASSQLAGGNTGELFF. The CDR3 DNA reads as TGTGCCAGCAGCCAACTAGCGGGGGGTAACACCGGGGAGCTGTTTTTT.